This passage covers 26 T cell receptor beta chains from one sample sequenced in a study of blood T cell repertoires in COVID-19. Method: immunoSEQ multiplex PCR; TCRdb's copy keeps in-frame clones and lacks some. The profile shows about 82,000 clones, about 83% of them singletons. Sequenced input: peripheral blood. The origin of the receptors is a woman in her sixties with acute or convalescent COVID-19.

The chain uses TRBV5-4 and TRBJ2-7; maybe TRBD2 (5 bases). The length of the CDR3 is 14 residues. Germline V CDR1 and CDR2: SGHNT, YYREEE (reference sequence). The V gene lost 2 bases and the J gene lost 6 bases, with 15 bases spanning the gap. CDR3 in DNA: TGTGCCAGCAGCTTACAAGGTGGGGAGTCCGAGCAGTACTTC. Translating gives CASSLQGGESEQYF.

The chain combines TRBV19 with TRBJ1-1, with 11 bases lining up with TRBD1. Germline V gene data show CDR1 as LNHDA and CDR2 as SQIVND (reference sequence). This CDR3 is built from 13 residues. V trimming: 7 bases; J trimming: 11 bases; junction bases outside the gene matches: 9. CDR3 sequence: CASTPGQGASAFF. The CDR3 DNA sequence: TGTGCCAGTACCCCAGGACAGGGGGCGTCGGCTTTCTTT.

V usage is TRBV7-9 and J usage is TRBJ1-4; D unresolved. This CDR3 contains 15 residues. Germline CDR1 reads SEHNR; CDR2 reads FQNEAQ (reference sequence). V gave up 5 bases and J gave up 4 bases, with 14 bases separating them. CDR3 sequence reads: CASSDLPGFNEKLFF. The CDR3 DNA reads TGTGCCAGCAGCGACCTCCCGGGGTTTAATGAAAAACTGTTTTTT.

J is TRBJ1-1 and V is TRBV6-5, with 7 bases identical to TRBD1. Germline values: CDR1 MNHEY, CDR2 SVGAGI. The junction had 3 bases not matched to a gene; V was cut back by 2 bases and J by 6 bases. The length of the CDR3 is 13 residues. The CDR3 DNA sequence: TGTGCCAGCAGTTACAACAGGGGCGCTGAAGCTTTCTTT. Its protein product is CASSYNRGAEAFF.

The rearrangement joins TRBV30 to TRBJ2-3, with TRBD1 matching over 9 bases. V dropped 4 bases and J dropped 9; count of bases not matched to a gene: 5. Germline V gives CDR1 GTSNPN, CDR2 SVGIG (reference sequence). CDR3 length equals 12 residues. The CDR3 bases are TGTGCCTGGATCCCTGGACAGGGGACGCAGTATTTT. This encodes CAWIPGQGTQYF.

The CDR3 DNA reads as TGTGCCAGCAGCCAAGCGGGTGATATCTCCTACGAGCAGTACTTC. Its translation is CASSQAGDISYEQYF. The chain links TRBV3-1 (or the pseudogene TRBV3-2) to TRBJ2-7; no clear D. V lost 1 base, J lost 0 bases, and 10 bases lay in between. Germline CDR1 and CDR2: LGHDT and YNNKEL (reference sequence). This CDR3 contains 15 residues.

The rearrangement joins TRBV7-9 to TRBJ1-5; 7 positions match TRBD1. The germline CDR1 and CDR2 sequences are SEHNR and FQNEAQ (reference sequence). J lost 7 bases, V lost 4 bases, and 10 bases had no gene match. The CDR3 spans 15 residues. CDR3 DNA: TGTGCCAGCAGCTCCACAACAGGGGTTGGGCAGCCCCAGCATTTT. Amino acids: CASSSTTGVGQPQHF.

The sample holds one count of this clone. This chain connects TRBV29-1 to TRBJ1-2, with 10 bases lining up with TRBD1. This CDR3 is built from 12 residues. The ends lost 7 bases at V and 6 bases at J; junction bases unmatched: 5. CDR1 SQVTM and CDR2 ANQGSEA come from the germline V gene. The CDR3 DNA reads TGCAGCGGGGGACAGGGGCAAGATGGCTACACCTTC. It is translated as CSGGQGQDGYTF.

This clone was observed a handful of times. Other DNA sequences in this specimen translate into the identical CDR3. This chain connects TRBV24-1 to TRBJ2-7; 11 nucleotides line up with TRBD2. This CDR3 spans 16 amino acids. V dropped 2 bases and J dropped 3; count of bases not matched to a gene: 5. Germline V gives CDR1 KGHDR, CDR2 SFDVKD. The CDR3: CATSDSTSGGLYEQYF. The CDR3 DNA reads TGTGCCACCAGTGATTCAACTAGCGGGGGCCTCTACGAGCAGTACTTC.

The J gene is TRBJ2-5, the V gene TRBV28, with a possible D match to TRBD1 (5 bases). Trimming pared 7 bases from V and 4 bases from J, leaving 16 bases between. CDR1 MDHEN and CDR2 SYDVKM come from the germline V gene. The CDR3 has 14 residues. The CDR3 nucleotides read TGTGCCAGCATCAAGAGTGGGGCACGAGAGACCCAGTACTTC. It encodes CASIKSGARETQYF. Based on the CDR3 plus reference TRBV28 and TRBJ2-5, the full variable domain is DVKVTQSSRYLVKRTGEKVFLECVQDMDHENMFWYRQDPGLGLRLIYFSYDVKMKEKGDIPEGYSVSREKKERFSLILESASTNQTSMYLCASIKSGARETQYFGPGTRLLVL.

V usage is TRBV7-6 and J usage is TRBJ2-2; 7 positions agree with TRBD1. Unmatched junction bases numbered 6, after V lost 5 bases and J lost 3 bases. The length of the CDR3 is 15 residues. Germline assignment: CDR1 SGHVS and CDR2 FNYEAQ. CDR3 coding DNA: TGTGCCAGCAGCCCAACAGGGGTTCACACCGGGGAGCTGTTTTTT. Protein product: CASSPTGVHTGELFF.

The chain links TRBV6-5 to TRBJ2-2, with 10 bases matching TRBD2. J lost 5 bases, V lost 6 bases, and 6 bases had no gene match. This CDR3 is 15 amino acids long. The germline V gene encodes CDR1 MNHEY and CDR2 SVGAGI. CDR3: CASRPLAGVTGELFF. The DNA for the CDR3 is TGTGCCAGCAGACCCCTAGCGGGAGTTACCGGGGAGCTGTTTTTT.

The rearrangement joins TRBV6-1 to TRBJ2-1; TRBD1 might be the D (5 bases). The V end was cut by 6 bases, the J end by 7 bases, with 7 bases between. The CDR3 runs to 11 residues. The V gene's germline CDR1 is MNHNS and CDR2 SASEGT. CDR3 DNA sequence: TGTGCCAGCAGGCAGGGAAATGAGCAGTTCTTC. It yields the protein CASRQGNEQFF.

V usage is TRBV7-9 and J usage is TRBJ2-1; TRBD1 might be the D (5 bases). Germline loops: CDR1 SEHNR, CDR2 FQNEAQ (reference sequence). The V end lost 0 bases, the J end lost 8 bases, and 14 bases lay between the germline ends. This CDR3 contains 15 residues. CDR3 in DNA: TGTGCCAGCAGCTTAGCGCCACCCTCACAGGATGAGCAGTTCTTC. This codes for CASSLAPPSQDEQFF. Using reference TRBV7-9 and TRBJ2-1 for the parts outside the CDR3, the full variable domain is DTGVSQNPRHKITKRGQNVTFRCDPISEHNRLYWYRQTLGQGPEFLTYFQNEAQLEKSRLLSDRFSAERPKGSFSTLEIQRTEQGDSAMYLCASSLAPPSQDEQFFGPGTRLTVL.

The chain carries TRBV30 and TRBJ2-3; no reliable D call. Germline CDR1 and CDR2: GTSNPN and SVGIG (reference sequence). CDR3 length: 12 residues. V lost 0 bases and J 6 bases, leaving 7 bases between the germline ends. As DNA, the CDR3 is TGTGCCTGGAGTGTAGCTAGGGATACGCAGTATTTT. It codes for CAWSVARDTQYF.

The chain couples TRBV6-7 to TRBJ1-2, with a tentative D call TRBD1 (6 bases). TRBV6-7 is classed as an ORF, of uncertain function. V was trimmed by 9 bases and J by 0 bases, leaving 23 bases between them. The CDR3 sequence is 17 residues long. The CDR3 coding sequence is TGTGCCAGTCAGGGGATCTCCCCTCCCTTAGCTAACTATGGCTACACCTTC. It yields the protein CASQGISPPLANYGYTF.

As for this clone: In the same sample, other DNA sequences code for this CDR3. The chain employs TRBV11-3 and TRBJ1-2; 9 bases line up with TRBD1. This CDR3 is 14 amino acids long. Looked up from germline, CDR1 is SGHNT and CDR2 is YENEEA. Unmatched junction bases numbered 9, after V lost 5 bases and J lost 8 bases. This CDR3 is CASSLRDREGGYTF. Written as DNA, the CDR3 is TGTGCCAGCAGCCTCCGGGACAGGGAAGGCGGCTACACCTTC.

J is TRBJ1-1 and V is TRBV5-8, with 8 bases lining up with TRBD1. The J segment lost 1 base and the V segment lost 2 bases, leaving 4 bases of the junction unmatched. The length of the CDR3 is 15 residues. The germline gives CDR1 SGHTS, CDR2 YDEGEE. The CDR3 coding sequence is TGTGCCAGCAGCTTCCAGGGGGCAAAGAACACTGAAGCTTTCTTT. Its translation is CASSFQGAKNTEAFF.

The genes are TRBV29-1 and TRBJ2-1, with 7 bases lining up with TRBD2. CDR3 length equals 15 residues. Germline loops: CDR1 SQVTM, CDR2 ANQGSEA. J lost 8 bases, V lost 3 bases, and 13 bases had no gene match. As DNA, the CDR3 is TGCAGCGTTGATAGGCGGGAGAAGATAGGGGATGAGCAGTTCTTC. It encodes CSVDRREKIGDEQFF.

In this sample, this clone turned up once. V gene TRBV11-2 combines with J gene TRBJ1-1, with a possible D match to TRBD1 (6 bases). This CDR3 comprises 17 residues. V was trimmed by 2 bases and J by 0 bases, leaving 16 bases between them. Looked up from germline, CDR1 is SGHAT and CDR2 is FQNNGV. CDR3 loop: CASSLIQGYDMNTEAFF. The DNA of the CDR3 is TGTGCCAGCAGCTTAATACAGGGTTACGATATGAACACTGAAGCTTTCTTT. Drawing the rest from reference TRBV11-2 and TRBJ1-1, the complete variable domain is EAGVAQSPRYKIIEKRQSVAFWCNPISGHATLYWYQQILGQGPKLLIQFQNNGVVDDSQLPKDRFSAERLKGVDSTLKIQPAKLEDSAVYLCASSLIQGYDMNTEAFFGQGTRLTVV.

The J gene is TRBJ2-6, the V gene TRBV7-9; 8 bases align to TRBD2. J lost 1 base, V lost 5 bases, and 13 bases had no gene match. This CDR3 is built from 19 residues. Per germline, CDR1 SEHNR and CDR2 FQNEAQ (reference sequence). DNA for the CDR3: TGTGCCAGCAGCCCCCAACCTCCGGGACTAGTGTCTGGGGCCAACGTCCTGACTTTC. It codes for CASSPQPPGLVSGANVLTF. Combining the CDR3 with reference TRBV7-9 and TRBJ2-6 gives the whole variable domain DTGVSQNPRHKITKRGQNVTFRCDPISEHNRLYWYRQTLGQGPEFLTYFQNEAQLEKSRLLSDRFSAERPKGSFSTLEIQRTEQGDSAMYLCASSPQPPGLVSGANVLTFGAGSRLTVL.

This sequence joins TRBV7-9 and TRBJ1-1; D is uncertain. Germline V gives CDR1 SEHNR, CDR2 FQNEAQ (reference sequence). V dropped 3 bases and J dropped 3 bases, with 11 bases sitting between them. The CDR3 runs 14 residues. CDR3 loop: CASSFGQAHTEAFF. In nucleotides, the CDR3 is TGTGCCAGCAGCTTTGGGCAGGCTCACACTGAAGCTTTCTTT. The whole variable domain, remainder taken from reference TRBV7-9 and TRBJ1-1, is DTGVSQNPRHKITKRGQNVTFRCDPISEHNRLYWYRQTLGQGPEFLTYFQNEAQLEKSRLLSDRFSAERPKGSFSTLEIQRTEQGDSAMYLCASSFGQAHTEAFFGQGTRLTVV.

The V gene is TRBV30, the J gene TRBJ2-3, with 8 nucleotides matching TRBD2. The CDR3 has 17 residues. Unmatched junction bases numbered 10, after V lost 1 base and J lost 1 base. Germline CDR1 and CDR2: GTSNPN and SVGIG (reference sequence). CDR3 in amino acids: CAWSALGGAGGTDTQYF. CDR3 nucleotides: TGTGCCTGGAGTGCTTTAGGGGGAGCGGGGGGCACAGATACGCAGTATTTT. The full variable domain, rest sourced from reference TRBV30 and TRBJ2-3, is SQTIHQWPATLVQPVGSPLSLECTVEGTSNPNLYWYRQAAGRGLQLLFYSVGIGQISSEVPQNLSASRPQDRQFILSSKKLLLSDSGFYLCAWSALGGAGGTDTQYFGPGTRLTVL.

This clone was counted a few times. This chain uses TRBV7-2 with TRBJ1-2; a weak D match, TRBD1 (5 bases). There are 14 residues in the CDR3. The V end lost 2 bases, the J end lost 8 bases, and 15 bases lay between the germline ends. The V gene's germline CDR1 is SGHTA and CDR2 FQGNSA. The CDR3 nucleotides are TGTGCCAGCAGCTTATTAGGCAGGGTGGGCGGCTACACCTTC. Translating it yields CASSLLGRVGGYTF.

The V gene is TRBV12-1, the J gene TRBJ2-7; the table gives TRBD2 as D, unverified against the DNA. TRBV12-1 is described as a pseudogene. This CDR3 contains 17 residues. CDR3 region: CASSSGTSGTGAYEQYF. The CDR3, as DNA: TGTGCCAGCAGCTCCGGGACTAGCGGGACGGGGGCTTACGAGCAGTACTTC.

This chain links TRBV5-1 with TRBJ2-2; a weak D match, TRBD1 (5 bases). The V and J ends lost 4 bases and 1 base respectively, with 8 bases between them. Germline CDR1 and CDR2: SGHRS and YFSETQ. This CDR3 comprises 14 residues. CDR3 in amino acids: CASSIQGNTGELFF. The CDR3 DNA follows: TGCGCCAGCAGCATCCAGGGGAACACCGGGGAGCTGTTTTTT.